The present T cell receptor (beta chain) was sequenced within a study of CD8+ T cells in alopecia areata (dated by TCRdb to about 2018). The study in broad terms: Treated patients were enrolled in an open-label pilot trial of oral tofacitinib at 5 to 10 mg twice daily for moderate-to-severe alopecia areata. Biopsies were taken from tofacitinib-treated patients at baseline and again at 4 and 24 weeks into treatment, and several of those patients also had a later scalp biopsy. Scalp clonality was compared across normal scalp (n=4), patchy alopecia areata scalp (n=8), and alopecia totalis/universalis scalp (n=8). TCRbeta CDR3 regions were amplified by immunoSEQ multiplex PCR using 35 Vbeta forward and 13 Jbeta reverse primers. High-throughput TCRbeta sequencing was used to examine T cell clonal expansion in alopecia areata in both the C3H/HeJ mouse model and human patients. Disease severity in treated patients was measured with the SALT score, which quantifies the percentage of affected scalp surface area. RNA was obtained with the PAXgene miRNA kit for fixed scalp, the miRNeasy kit for PBMCs, and the RNeasy kit for mouse skin. Patients stayed on tofacitinib for 6 to 18 months and then had 6 months of follow-up off drug so that delayed response and recurrence could be assessed. On the human side, TCRbeta sequencing was run on scalp tissue and on sorted CD4+ and CD8+ peripheral blood T cells from healthy controls and from alopecia areata patients with either patchy or totalis/universalis disease.

V loses 4 bases at its end and J loses 8 bases; junction bases beyond the gene matches: 7. The CDR3 measures 13 amino acids from cysteine to phenylalanine. Only the CDR3 region is kept as DNA, spanning 39 bases read in frame from base 1. Taken from the germline V gene, the CDR1 and CDR2 loops are SGDLS and YYNGEE. The investigation overall reported the following: Many expanded lesional clones persisted in scalp and blood during tofacitinib treatment, which may partly explain relapse after stopping treatment. TCR sequences shared between patients were less clear than in mice, possibly partly because of HLA diversity in the patient population. Tofacitinib significantly decreased scalp clonality and the number of expanded CD8+ clones among the top 100 scalp clones. Because the treated cohort was small and had just a single nonresponder, larger studies are needed to establish links between baseline CD8+ expansion and response. Lesional scalp, especially in alopecia totalis/universalis, showed higher clonality and more expanded CD8+ clones than normal scalp, suggesting antigenic drive. Scalp TCR repertoire analysis is complicated because resident alphabeta T cells in normal human skin are also sequenced, whereas mouse skin is dominated by gammadelta T cells.

The time point label on this specimen signifies: around 22 weeks on oral tofacitinib. The intended sense of this specimen's treatment or condition label: oral pan-JAK inhibitor, 5-10 mg twice daily. Lesional scalp punch biopsies and peripheral blood were obtained from alopecia areata patients. After PBMCs were isolated by density centrifugation and stained for CD3, CD4 and CD8, a FACSAria was used to sort CD4+ and CD8+ T cells. Libraries were prepared through the immunoSEQ multiplex PCR assay. RNA was extracted from all samples and reverse transcribed into cDNA as template for TCR sequencing. First-strand cDNA was synthesized using SuperScript III with a 2:1 mix of oligo-dT and random hexamers. A synthetic immune receptor repertoire was used to gauge amplification bias, and whatever bias remained was removed computationally. Per the source publication's procedure: Raw reads were preprocessed to remove errors, and CDR3 was defined by IMGT conventions from the conserved cysteine to phenylalanine. Clonality was calculated as 1 minus Shannon entropy normalized by log2 of the number of productive unique TCRs. CD4 or CD8 identity of scalp clones was inferred by cross-referencing scalp TCRbeta sequences with sorted blood CD4 and CD8 repertoires. TCRdb holds this immuneACCESS table with in-frame rearrangements only. Some clones are missing; in checked studies, unresolved V genes explain under half, and the rest has no known cause. V and J calls and clone size are copied from that table; D and trimming were computed from the DNA. The sample yields 150,000 to 200,000 clones; roughly 60% were counted once. The ten largest clones take up 0.95% to 1.1% of the sample.

Note on this clone: The specificity of this receptor is unknown. No quality values exist for individual bases; no much larger clone is one base distant.

The TCR sequence derives from a human donor with alopecia areata. Here the chain combines TRBV9 and TRBJ1-2, with TRBD1 identical over 8 junction bases. The specimen comprised CD4+ T cells sorted from blood, sampled at week 24, from a patient treated with tofacitinib. The nucleotides are TGTGCCAGCAGCTTCGACAGGGGACGGGGCTACACCTTC. This translates into CASSFDRGRGYTF.